The following is a T cell receptor (beta chain) sequence with its context. Antigen specificity is unknown. This sample is part of a study of T-cell memory formation after mild COVID-19. One entry per CDR3 protein results from TCRdb running MiXCR on the 5' RACE reads. The sample has some 69,000 distinct CDR3 sequences, over 15% seen once. General study findings and limits: Clones contracting across day 15 to 85 had a balanced CD4/CD8 profile; later expanding clones leaned CD4+. The study detected some responding clones in pre-infection memory, suggesting cross-reactive memory joined. There was no confirmation that second-wave clones peaking on day 37 were SARS-CoV-2 specific.

The sequenced sample was PBMCs or a T cell subset sorted from them (not recorded which). The receptor comes from an adult woman who had mild COVID-19 (a few samples of this study predate the infection). Cell type and time point are not known.

The chain's CDR3 is CASSLVGSGELFF. Written as DNA, the CDR3 is TGTGCCAGCAGCTTAGTGGGTAGCGGGGAGCTGTTTTTT. The chain has TRBV11-2 and TRBJ2-2; the D is unclear. Germline V gene lookup returns CDR1 SGHAT and CDR2 FQNNGV. V was pared by 1 base and J by 7 bases, with 7 bases between. The CDR3 spans 13 residues. The whole variable domain, remainder taken from reference TRBV11-2 and TRBJ2-2, is EAGVAQSPRYKIIEKRQSVAFWCNPISGHATLYWYQQILGQGPKLLIQFQNNGVVDDSQLPKDRFSAERLKGVDSTLKIQPAKLEDSAVYLCASSLVGSGELFFGEGSRLTVL.